Shown below are 3 T cell receptor beta chains from a single sample sequenced in a study of glioma-infiltrating T cells. The iRepertoire nested amplicon-rescue multiplex PCR amplified TCR alpha and beta CDR3s from RNA. TCRdb fed the multiplex PCR reads into MiXCR, producing one record per CDR3 protein. The sample lists roughly 200,000 distinct CDR3 sequences; approximately 30% were seen once. Sequenced input: glioma tissue, nonneoplastic brain tissue, or PBMCs (not recorded which). Receptors originate from a human donor with low-grade glioma or glioblastoma, undergoing nonglioma brain surgery, or in good health (not recorded which).

In its sample, this clonotype was seen a few times. This sequence may be a read error, since a much larger clone differs from it by one base. This chain uses TRBV6-5 with TRBJ2-2; D unclear. The CDR3 consists of 15 residues. Trimming took 2 bases from V and 8 from J, leaving 15 bases between them. Germline V lookup: CDR1 MNHEY, CDR2 SVGAGI. In DNA, the CDR3 is TGTGCCAGCAGTTACGAAGGATCGCTACGAGGGGAGCTGTTTTTT. Its protein product is CASSYEGSLRGELFF.

This clonotype came up many times. The chain uses TRBV24-1 and TRBJ2-5; D gene ambiguous. V was clipped by 3 bases and J by 2 bases, with 12 bases between them. CDR1 is KGHDR, CDR2 SFDVKD, per germline. This CDR3 has 15 amino acids. In DNA form, the CDR3 reads TGTGCCACCAGTGATGCGACGACTGTGCAAGAGACCCAGTACTTC. Translation gives CATSDATTVQETQYF.

A remark on this clonotype: Being one base from a much bigger clone, this may be a read error. The gene calls are TRBV29-1 and TRBJ1-3, with D unclear. This CDR3 is built from 12 residues. Trimming removed 8 bases from V and 3 bases from J, with 11 bases in between. CDR1 SQVTM and CDR2 ANQGSEA come from the germline V gene. The CDR3 is CSIGGSGNTIYF. The CDR3 DNA follows: TGCAGCATCGGAGGCAGTGGAAACACCATATATTTT. Complete variable domain (other parts from reference TRBV29-1 and TRBJ1-3): SAVISQKPSRDICQRGTSLTIQCQVDSQVTMMFWYRQQPGQSLTLIATANQGSEATYESGFVIDKFPISRPNLTFSTLTVSNMSPEDSSIYLCSIGGSGNTIYFGEGSWLTVV.